This section outlines one TCR beta chain sequence together with its context. This clone was seen only once. It has no known antigen specificity. Within one base of it there is no much larger clone, and no base qualities were kept. Using the deep immunoSEQ assay, TCR CDR3 regions were amplified from genomic DNA by multiplex PCR. Extracted genomic DNA from each cell subset was spread evenly across all wells of several immunoSEQ 96-well plates, with each plate serving as a replicate. For unsorted PBMC, roughly 300 ng of genomic DNA, equivalent to about 30,000 T cell genomes, went into each replicate PCR. Unsorted PBMC genomic DNA was sequenced across ten immunoSEQ deep assay plates. The purified libraries were quantified using a Qubit 3.0 fluorometer, sized with a Bioanalyzer 2100, and then quantified again using the KAPA Library Quantification kit. Every immunoSEQ 96-well plate was sequenced on a separate single-read 150-cycle Illumina NextSeq 550 flow cell. The study's own analysis went as follows. Because the immunoSEQ output included only junctional sequences and no quality scores, the filtering could not be the same as the filtering used for full-length reads. To assign V/J genes and CDR3, sequences were annotated against IMGT germline references using PyIR, a Python wrapper for IgBLAST v1.9. Reads were filtered out if the reads had weak V/J assignments (E-value above 1e-6), no CDR3, stop codons, out-of-frame junctions, or ambiguous translated residues. V3J clonotypes were defined by identical inferred V gene, J gene, and CDR3 amino acid sequence. Percentage overlap between repertoires was calculated by dividing the number of shared unique clonotypes by the size of the smaller repertoire. Richness of each repertoire was evaluated using RTK rarefaction, the Chao1 estimator, and Recon v2.1 estimates of unobserved clonotypes. Entries here come from immuneACCESS through TCRdb and include only in-frame sequences with V and J called. Some clones fail to appear in such tables; in the studies checked, an unresolved V gene covers under half of the shortfall, and the cause of the remainder is unknown. V, J and clone size are taken as reported in that table, and D and trimming were inferred from the DNA itself. The sample records around 500,000 clones, about three quarters of which are singletons. The top ten clones comprise roughly 13% of the sample.

The entry originates in a study of shared clonotypes between healthy human individuals (dated by TCRdb to about 2020). Describing the broader study: Three men and a couple of women, aged 18 to 49 years, made up the cohort. Blood TCR repertoires of 5 or 6 healthy adults were deeply sequenced to estimate repertoire size and the extent of clonotype sharing between individuals. Each donor's leukapheresis produced roughly between roughly 0.85 and 9.5 billion PBMCs. Libraries were prepared and TCR repertoires were sequenced by different laboratories using diverse techniques, in order to increase sequencing depth and limit assay-specific biases. The investigation overall reported the following: Because the study included only a small number of donors, the genetic and exposure-history diversity represented was limited. Pairwise subsampling indicated that sequencing depth was expected to affect the degree of clonotype sharing among donors. Sampling was restricted to blood, and TCR repertoires in tissue are likely to differ from TCR repertoires in blood.

Donors were healthy HIV-negative adults with no recently reported acute infections or vaccinations. All donors were Caucasian adults living in Nashville, Tennessee, USA. In the unsorted samples, 87 million or so PBMCs were counted, and genomic DNA was extracted using the QIAamp DNA Blood Mini kit. After blood collection by leukapheresis, PBMCs were isolated using Ficoll-Histopaque density gradient centrifugation and then cryopreserved in the vapor phase of liquid nitrogen. Including the terminal cysteine and phenylalanine, the CDR3 comprises 12 residues. Only the CDR3 portion is preserved as DNA: 36 bases, with reading frame beginning at the first base. According to the germline V gene (reference sequence), CDR1 reads LNHDA and CDR2 reads SQIVND. The junction shows trimming of 7 bases on V and 3 bases on J, plus 8 bases between the germline ends.

The rearranged chain carries TRBV19 and TRBJ2-3; confidence is insufficient to name the D gene. Sequenced: PBMCs. The receptor was isolated from a woman aged 40 to 49 in good health. Some clones in this sample may be carry-over from other donors' samples. The sequence in DNA is TGTGCCAGTACGGCAGGAACAGATACGCAGTATTTT. Its product reads: CASTAGTDTQYF.